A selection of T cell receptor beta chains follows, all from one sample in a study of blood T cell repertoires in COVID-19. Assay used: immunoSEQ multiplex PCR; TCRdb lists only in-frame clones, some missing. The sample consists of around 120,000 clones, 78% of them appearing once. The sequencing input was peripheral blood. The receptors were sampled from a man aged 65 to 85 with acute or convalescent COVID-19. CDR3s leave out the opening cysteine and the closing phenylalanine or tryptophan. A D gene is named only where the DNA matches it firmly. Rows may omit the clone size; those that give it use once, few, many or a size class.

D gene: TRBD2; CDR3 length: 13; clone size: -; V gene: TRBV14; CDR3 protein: ASSQEGSGPPEQY
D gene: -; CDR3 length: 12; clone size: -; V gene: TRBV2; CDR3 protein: ASNKAGFGNTIY
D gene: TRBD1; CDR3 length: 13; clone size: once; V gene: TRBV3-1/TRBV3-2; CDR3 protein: ASSQEAGGTDTQY
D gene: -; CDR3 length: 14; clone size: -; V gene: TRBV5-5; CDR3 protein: ASSPLGGAGNQPQH
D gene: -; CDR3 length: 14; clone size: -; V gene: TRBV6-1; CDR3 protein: ASSAPPLRANQPQH
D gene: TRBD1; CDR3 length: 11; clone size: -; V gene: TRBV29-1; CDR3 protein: SFGRQGGTEAF
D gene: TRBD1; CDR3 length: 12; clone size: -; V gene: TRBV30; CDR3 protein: AWSSDRDNSPLH
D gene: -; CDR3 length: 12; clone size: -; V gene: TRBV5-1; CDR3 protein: ASSLGGTGYGYT
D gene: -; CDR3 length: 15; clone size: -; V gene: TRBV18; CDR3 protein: ASSPPSAGSNNYGYT
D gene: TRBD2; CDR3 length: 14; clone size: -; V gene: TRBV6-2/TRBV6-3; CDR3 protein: ASSYSPSGDQETQY
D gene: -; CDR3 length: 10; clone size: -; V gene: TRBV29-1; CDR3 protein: SVAPLTGELF
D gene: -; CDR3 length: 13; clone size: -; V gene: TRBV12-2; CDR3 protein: ASRSMQGVDSPLH
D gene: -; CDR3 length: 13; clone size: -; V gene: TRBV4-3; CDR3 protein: ASSQEWGEYNEQF
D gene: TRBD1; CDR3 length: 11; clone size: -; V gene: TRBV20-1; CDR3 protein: SASRTGTGELF
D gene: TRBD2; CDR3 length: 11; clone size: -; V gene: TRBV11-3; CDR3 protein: ASSLNLAGNLF
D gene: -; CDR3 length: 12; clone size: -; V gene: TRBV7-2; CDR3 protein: ASTLRGGNQPQH
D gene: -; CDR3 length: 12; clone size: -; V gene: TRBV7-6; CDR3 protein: ASSFLSSGDTQY
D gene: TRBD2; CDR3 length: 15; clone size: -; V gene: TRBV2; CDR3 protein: ASSDLRLAGGTDTQY
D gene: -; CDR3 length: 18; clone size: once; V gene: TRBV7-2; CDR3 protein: ASSLAGGGGPFHSGNTIY